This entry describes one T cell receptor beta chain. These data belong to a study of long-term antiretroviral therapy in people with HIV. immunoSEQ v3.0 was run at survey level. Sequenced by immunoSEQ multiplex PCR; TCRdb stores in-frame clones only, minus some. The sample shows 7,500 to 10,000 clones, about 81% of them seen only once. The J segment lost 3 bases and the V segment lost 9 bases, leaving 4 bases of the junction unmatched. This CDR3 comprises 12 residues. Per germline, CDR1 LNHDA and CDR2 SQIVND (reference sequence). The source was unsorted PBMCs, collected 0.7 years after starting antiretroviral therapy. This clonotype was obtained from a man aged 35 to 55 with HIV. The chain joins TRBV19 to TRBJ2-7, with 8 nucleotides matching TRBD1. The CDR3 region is CASGQGVYEQYF. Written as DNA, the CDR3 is TGTGCCAGCGGACAGGGAGTCTACGAGCAGTACTTC.